This TCR beta chain was sequenced during a study of lymphopenia after photon versus proton radiotherapy. Study observations and caveats: Better survival with proton therapy was suggested as possible, not demonstrated. Post-nadir diversity loss with photons came from oligoclonal expansion, particularly CD8+ Temra cells. Photon-treated patients lost naive T cells and TCR diversity; proton-treated stayed stable.

CDR1 and CDR2 from the germline V gene are MNHEY and SVGAGI. V was trimmed by 0 bases and J by 7 bases, leaving 10 bases between them. The CDR3 is 14 residues long. Assay used: immunoSEQ multiplex PCR; TCRdb lists only in-frame clones, some missing. Of 50,000 to 65,000 clones in the sample, roughly 90% are singletons; the top ten hold more than 10%. About this clone itself: What it recognizes is unknown.

The J gene is TRBJ2-1, the V gene TRBV6-5; the D is unclear. This TCR was recovered from an elderly man with esophageal cancer. The sample in question was peripheral blood, obtained from a patient treated with proton-based radiotherapy. CDR3 in DNA: TGTGCCAGCAGTTACTCGAATCTGGTAAATGAGCAGTTCTTC. Its protein product is CASSYSNLVNEQFF.